The clone carrying this T cell receptor beta chain was seen a handful of times. Its antigen is unknown. V was clipped by 4 bases and J by 1 base, with 13 bases between them. Germline CDR1 is LNHNV and CDR2 is YYDKDF (reference sequence). The CDR3 extends over 15 amino acids. The data are from a study of T-cell memory formation after mild COVID-19. Whole-study results and caveats: The study found contracting CD4+ clones mainly in CM and EM and contracting CD8+ clones in EMRA.

Via MiXCR, TCRdb re-called the 5' RACE reads, giving one row per CDR3 protein. The sample includes 190,000 or so distinct CDR3 sequences, 27% of them seen just once. The chain carries TRBV15 and TRBJ2-5; the D gene could be TRBD1 or TRBD2 (5 bases each). The TCR originated in an adult woman who had mild COVID-19 (a few samples of this study predate the infection). Cell type and time point are not known. The sequenced sample consisted of PBMCs or a T cell subset sorted from them (not recorded which). CDR3 nucleotides: TGTGCCACCAGCAAGAGGTCCGGGACCCAAGAGACCCAGTACTTC. Translating gives CATSKRSGTQETQYF.